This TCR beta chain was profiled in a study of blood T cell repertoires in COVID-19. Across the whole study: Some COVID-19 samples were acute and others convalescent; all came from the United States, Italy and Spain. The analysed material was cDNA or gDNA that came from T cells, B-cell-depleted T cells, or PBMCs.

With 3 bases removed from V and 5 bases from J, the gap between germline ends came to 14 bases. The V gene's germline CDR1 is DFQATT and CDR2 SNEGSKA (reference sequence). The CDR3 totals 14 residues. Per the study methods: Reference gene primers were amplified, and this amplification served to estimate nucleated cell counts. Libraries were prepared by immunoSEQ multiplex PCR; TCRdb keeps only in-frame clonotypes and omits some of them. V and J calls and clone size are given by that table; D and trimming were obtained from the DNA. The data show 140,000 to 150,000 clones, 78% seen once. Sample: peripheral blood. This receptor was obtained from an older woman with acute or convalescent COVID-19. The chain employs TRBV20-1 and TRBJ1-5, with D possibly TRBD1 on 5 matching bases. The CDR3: CSASTGGRDQPQHF. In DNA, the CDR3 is TGCAGTGCTAGTACGGGGGGGAGGGATCAGCCCCAGCATTTT.